One and the same sample provided the 17 T cell receptor beta chains below, sequenced in a study of cytomegalovirus exposure and HLA in healthy donors. 60 Vbeta and 13 Jbeta primers were used in PCR. Sequencing was performed with immunoSEQ multiplex PCR; in TCRdb, only in-frame clones are kept and a portion is missing. The repertoire holds around 50,000 clones, with 82% as singletons. The sequenced sample consisted of PBMCs. The receptors were gathered from a man between 50 and 59 years old in good health and CMV-seronegative.

The table lists this clone with a count of one. This chain connects TRBV6-1 to TRBJ1-2, with D tentatively TRBD1 (6 bases). Germline loops: CDR1 MNHNS, CDR2 SASEGT. This CDR3 spans 16 amino acids. Deletions cut 3 bases from V and 4 bases from J, with 18 bases between. In DNA, the CDR3 is TGTGCCAGCAGTGACCCAACCTCGGGACATTTCTATGGCTACACCTTC. This gives the protein CASSDPTSGHFYGYTF.

This clone has just one count. The chain recombines TRBV5-1 with TRBJ1-1; 9 bases align to TRBD1. The germline CDR1 and CDR2 sequences are SGHRS and YFSETQ. The CDR3 length is 16 residues. J was trimmed by 4 bases and V by 5 bases; bases with no gene match: 12. This chain's CDR3 is CASSPGAGTGLTEAFF. CDR3 nucleotides: TGCGCCAGCAGTCCAGGAGCGGGGACAGGGCTCACTGAAGCTTTCTTT.

Concerning this clone itself: At one boundary the junction diverges from the germline segment, which might be a read error. J is TRBJ2-1 and V is TRBV9; D perhaps matches TRBD2 (5 bases). There are 15 residues in the CDR3. CDR1 is SGDLS and CDR2 is YYNGEE in the germline V gene. CDR3 DNA: TGTGCCAGCAGCGTAGGTGGGAGCTCCTACAATGAGCAGCTCTTC. Amino acids: CASSVGGSSYNEQLF.

V and J are TRBV5-1 and TRBJ1-6; tentative D call: TRBD1 (6 bases). Trimming removed 1 base from V and 7 bases from J, with 12 bases in between. The CDR3 consists of 15 residues. Germline assignment: CDR1 SGHRS and CDR2 YFSETQ. The chain's CDR3 is CASSLSGGQNSPLHF. CDR3 sequence (DNA): TGCGCCAGCAGCTTGAGCGGGGGGCAAAATTCACCCCTCCACTTT.

In nucleotides, the CDR3 is TGTGCCAGCAGCTCCCCGAGGCCCCCGACTCAGTCGAAGCAGTTCTTC. Protein: CASSSPRPPTQSKQFF. The rearrangement uses TRBV7-9 and TRBJ2-1; no definite D call. The CDR3 loop spans 16 amino acids. CDR1 and CDR2 from the germline V gene are SEHNR and FQNEAQ (reference sequence). Trimming pared 4 bases from V and 11 bases from J, leaving 24 bases between.

This chain links TRBV28 with TRBJ2-1; 16 bases are shared with TRBD2. The V gene's germline CDR1 is MDHEN and CDR2 SYDVKM. The CDR3 is 17 amino acids. The V gene end was trimmed by 3 bases and the J gene end by 2 bases; junction bases not matched to a gene: 1. Here the CDR3 DNA reads TGTGCCAGCAGTTTGGGACTAGCGGGGGGGCCCTACAATGAGCAGTTCTTC. Residues: CASSLGLAGGPYNEQFF. Based on the CDR3 plus reference TRBV28 and TRBJ2-1, the full variable domain is DVKVTQSSRYLVKRTGEKVFLECVQDMDHENMFWYRQDPGLGLRLIYFSYDVKMKEKGDIPEGYSVSREKKERFSLILESASTNQTSMYLCASSLGLAGGPYNEQFFGPGTRLTVL.

The CDR3 DNA follows: TGTGCCAGCAGCTGGACTGGCCAAGAGACCCAGTACTTC. Protein: CASSWTGQETQYF. The chain uses TRBV7-9 and TRBJ2-5; TRBD2 is a possible D gene (5 bases). The V gene's germline CDR1 is SEHNR and CDR2 FQNEAQ (reference sequence). The CDR3 spans 13 residues. Trimming took off 4 bases at V and 1 base at J, with 7 bases between the two ends.

The gene calls are TRBV5-6 and TRBJ1-6; unclear D gene. The V gene's germline CDR1 is SGHDT and CDR2 YYEEEE. The CDR3 has 12 residues. Trimming left V 2 bases short and J 9 bases short, with 6 bases between. CDR3 sequence: CASSFVASPLHF. In DNA form, the CDR3 reads TGTGCCAGCAGCTTTGTGGCTTCACCCCTCCACTTT.

The chain recombines TRBV6-1 with TRBJ1-6; 7 bases line up with TRBD1. The germline V gene has CDR1 MNHNS and CDR2 SASEGT. The junction had 10 bases not matched to a gene; V was cut back by 11 bases and J by 6 bases. The CDR3 covers 14 residues. The CDR3 sequence: CAGREWDSNSPLHF. The CDR3 nucleotides are TGTGCCGGGCGAGAGTGGGACAGTAATTCACCCCTCCACTTT.

CDR3 sequence (DNA): TGCGCCAGCAGCTTGGAACCGGGACTGTCCTTTAATGAAAAACTGTTTTTT. This encodes CASSLEPGLSFNEKLFF. The V call is TRBV5-1, the J call TRBJ1-4; D is perhaps TRBD1 (5 bases). The CDR3 is 17 residues long. The V gene lost 0 bases and the J gene lost 4 bases, with 16 bases spanning the gap. The germline CDR1 and CDR2 sequences are SGHRS and YFSETQ.

The V and J genes are TRBV18 and TRBJ1-4, with D possibly TRBD1 on 5 matching bases. Trimming shortened V by 6 bases and J by 6 bases, and 17 bases separated the two germline ends. The V gene's germline CDR1 is KGHSH and CDR2 LQKENI. CDR3 size: 15 residues. The DNA for the CDR3 is TGTGCCAGCTCCCGTTATCAGGGTGGAGATGAAAAACTGTTTTTT. Translation gives CASSRYQGGDEKLFF. Filled out from reference TRBV18 and TRBJ1-4, the complete variable domain reads NAGVMQNPRHLVRRRGQEARLRCSPMKGHSHVYWYRQLPEEGLKFMVYLQKENIIDESGMPKERFSAEFPKEGPSILRIQQVVRGDSAAYFCASSRYQGGDEKLFFGSGTQLSVL.

The sample holds a few counts of this clone. The rearrangement links TRBV21-1 to TRBJ1-5. TRBV21-1 is marked as a pseudogene. This CDR3 comprises 15 residues. The chain's CDR3 is CASSKVGGRNQPQHF. CDR3 nucleotides: TGTGCCAGCAGCAAAGTTGGAGGGCGCAATCAGCCCCAGCATTTT.

The V and J genes are TRBV11-3 and TRBJ2-3, with a tentative D call TRBD2 (6 bases). CDR1 SGHNT and CDR2 YENEEA come from the germline V gene. The V end lost 5 bases, the J end lost 3 bases, and 21 bases lay between the germline ends. The CDR3 length is 17 residues. CDR3 residues: CASSREGDSRGTDTQYF. CDR3 nucleotides: TGTGCCAGCAGCCGAGAAGGGGACTCCAGAGGGACAGATACGCAGTATTTT.

The V gene is TRBV5-4, the J gene TRBJ2-7; D possibly corresponds to TRBD1 (6 bases). CDR1 SGHNT and CDR2 YYREEE come from the germline V gene (reference sequence). The CDR3 extends over 12 amino acids. V lost 2 bases, J lost 6 bases, and 9 bases lay in between. The CDR3 DNA is TGTGCCAGCAGCTTCGGACAGCGCGAGCAGTACTTC. It is translated as CASSFGQREQYF.

The CDR3 region is CASRGGWGVRRHNTEAFF. The CDR3 DNA is TGTGCCAGCAGGGGGGGGTGGGGGGTTCGACGACATAACACTGAAGCTTTCTTT. The V gene is TRBV27, the J gene TRBJ1-1, with D possibly TRBD1 on 5 matching bases. V gave up 6 bases and J gave up 2 bases, with 25 bases separating them. The CDR3 consists of 18 residues. Per germline, CDR1 MNHEY and CDR2 SMNVEV (reference sequence).

V gene TRBV5-1 combines with J gene TRBJ2-7; 13 nucleotides match TRBD2. CDR3 size: 15 residues. Germline-derived CDR1 and CDR2 are SGHRS and YFSETQ. V lost 4 bases to trimming and J lost 2 bases; unmatched junction nucleotides: 3. The CDR3 region is CASSQTSGGPYEQYF. CDR3 DNA: TGCGCCAGCAGCCAGACTAGCGGGGGGCCCTACGAGCAGTACTTC.

This chain joins TRBV5-4 and TRBJ2-7, with 7 bases identical to TRBD2. The trim removed 3 bases at V and 0 bases at J, leaving 3 bases unmatched. Per the germline V gene, CDR1 is SGHNT and CDR2 is YYREEE (reference sequence). The CDR3 has 14 amino acids. CDR3 coding DNA: TGTGCCAGCAGCTCCGGGGGGACCTCCTACGAGCAGTACTTC. Translating it yields CASSSGGTSYEQYF. Full variable domain (rest looked up from reference TRBV5-4 and TRBJ2-7): ETGVTQSPTHLIKTRGQQVTLRCSSQSGHNTVSWYQQALGQGPQFIFQYYREEENGRGNFPPRFSGLQFPNYSSELNVNALELDDSALYLCASSSGGTSYEQYFGPGTRLTVT.